This T cell receptor (beta chain) was obtained from a study of T cells after somatic rescue of genetic block. V dropped 2 bases and J dropped 2 bases, with 4 bases sitting between them. This CDR3 comprises 12 residues. CDR1 is PRHDT and CDR2 is FYEKMQ in the germline V gene (reference sequence). The data were produced by immunoSEQ multiplex PCR, yet TCRdb's version contains in-frame clones alone and is incomplete. The table includes 70,000 or so clones, just under 95% detected once. The specimen was peripheral blood mononuclear cells (PBMCs). This sequence was found in a man in his forties. The rearrangement links TRBV13 to TRBJ2-7; no definite D call. The CDR3 region is CASSLTPYEQYF. CDR3 sequence (DNA): TGTGCCAGCAGCTTAACCCCCTACGAGCAGTACTTC. Based on the CDR3 plus reference TRBV13 and TRBJ2-7, the full variable domain is AAGVIQSPRHLIKEKRETATLKCYPIPRHDTVYWYQQGPGQDPQFLISFYEKMQSDKGSIPDRFSAQQFSDYHSELNMSSLELGDSALYFCASSLTPYEQYFGPGTRLTVT.